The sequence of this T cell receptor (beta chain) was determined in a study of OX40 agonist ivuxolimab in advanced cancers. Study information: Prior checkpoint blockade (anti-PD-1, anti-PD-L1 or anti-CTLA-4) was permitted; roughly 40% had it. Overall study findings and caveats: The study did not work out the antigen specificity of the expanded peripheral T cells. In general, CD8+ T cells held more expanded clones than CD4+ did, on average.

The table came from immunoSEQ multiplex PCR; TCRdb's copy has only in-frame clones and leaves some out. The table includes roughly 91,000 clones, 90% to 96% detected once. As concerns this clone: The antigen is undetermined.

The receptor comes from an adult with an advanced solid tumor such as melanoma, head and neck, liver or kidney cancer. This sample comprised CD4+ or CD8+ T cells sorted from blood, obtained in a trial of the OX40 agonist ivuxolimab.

CDR3 nucleotide sequence: TGTGCCAGCAGTTTAACGGGCAGGGGCCTTAGTAACTATGGCTACACCTTC. Translated: CASSLTGRGLSNYGYTF. The V gene is TRBV27, the J gene TRBJ1-2; tentatively, D is TRBD1 (6 bases). This CDR3 has 17 residues. Germline loops: CDR1 MNHEY, CDR2 SMNVEV (reference sequence). The germline V and J ends were trimmed by 2 bases and 1 base, with 17 bases remaining between them.